The clone carrying this T cell receptor beta chain has a handful of counts. Its antigen is undetermined. The data originate from a study of blood T cells in healthy people across ages. A second about 6 to 11 cycle PCR used barcoded and J-beta primers. TCRdb passed the 5' RACE reads through MiXCR, listing each CDR3 protein once. The data contain around 1.5 million distinct CDR3 sequences, around 36% of them seen just once; the ten biggest clones take up about 10%. Study-level results: Because sorting was not performed, PBMCs prevented conclusive naive versus antigen-experienced comparison.

The sequencing input was blood. The sequence was collected from a woman in her 30s in good health.

The CDR3 region is CSARGGSSNQPQHF. The CDR3 bases are TGCAGTGCCAGGGGGGGTTCGAGCAATCAGCCCCAGCATTTT. The chain is built from TRBV20-1 and TRBJ1-5, with TRBD1 matching 7 bases. Germline V gene data show CDR1 as DFQATT and CDR2 as SNEGSKA (reference sequence). Trimming took 6 bases from V and 1 from J; bases not matched to a gene: 6. The CDR3 runs to 14 residues.